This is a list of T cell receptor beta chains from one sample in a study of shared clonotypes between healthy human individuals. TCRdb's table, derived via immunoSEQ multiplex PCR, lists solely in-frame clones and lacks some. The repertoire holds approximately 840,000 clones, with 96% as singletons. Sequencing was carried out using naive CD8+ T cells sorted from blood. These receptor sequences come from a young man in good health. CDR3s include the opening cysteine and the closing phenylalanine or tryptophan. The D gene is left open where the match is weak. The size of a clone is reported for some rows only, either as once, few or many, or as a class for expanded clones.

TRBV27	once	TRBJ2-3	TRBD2	CASKGLAGGTQYF	TGTGCCAGCAAGGGCCTAGCGGGAGGGACGCAGTATTTT
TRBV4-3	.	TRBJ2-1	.	CASSPVRGLGSPNEQFF	TGCGCCAGCAGCCCGGTGAGGGGATTAGGGAGCCCTAATGAGCAGTTCTTC
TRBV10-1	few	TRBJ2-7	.	CASSLYFVGSDEQYF	TGCGCCAGCAGTCTCTATTTCGTCGGGAGCGACGAGCAGTACTTC
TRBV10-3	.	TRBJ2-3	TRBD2	CAISEGTSGGTDTQYF	TGTGCCATCAGTGAGGGGACTAGCGGGGGTACAGATACGCAGTATTTT
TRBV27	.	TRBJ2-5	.	CASGGLVGQETQYF	TGTGCCAGCGGGGGCCTGGTCGGGCAAGAGACCCAGTACTTC
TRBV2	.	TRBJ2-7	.	CASRSDDYYEQYF	TGTGCCAGCAGGAGCGACGACTACTACGAGCAGTACTTC
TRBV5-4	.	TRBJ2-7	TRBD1	CASSSTGTGVHEQYF	TGTGCCAGCAGCTCCACGGGGACAGGGGTCCACGAGCAGTACTTC
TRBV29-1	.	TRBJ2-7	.	CSVGGLLAETYEQYF	TGCAGCGTGGGAGGACTTTTGGCGGAAACCTACGAGCAGTACTTC
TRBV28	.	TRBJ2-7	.	CASRTGNFYEQYF	TGTGCCAGCAGGACAGGAAATTTTTACGAGCAGTACTTC
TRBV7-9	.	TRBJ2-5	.	CASSSYTGQETQYF	TGTGCCAGCAGCTCCTACACGGGCCAAGAGACCCAGTACTTC
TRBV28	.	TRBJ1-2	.	CASNPPRGSKNYYGYTF	TGTGCCAGCAACCCTCCCAGGGGTTCCAAGAACTACTATGGCTACACCTTC
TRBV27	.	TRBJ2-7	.	CASSLSGSAGTRYEQYF	TGTGCCAGCAGTTTATCTGGCTCGGCAGGGACTCGCTACGAGCAGTACTTC
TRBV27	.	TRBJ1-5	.	CASSFIGWNQPQHF	TGTGCCAGCAGTTTTATAGGGTGGAATCAGCCCCAGCATTTT
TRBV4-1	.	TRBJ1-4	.	CASSRVNEKLFF	TGCGCCAGCAGCAGGGTGAATGAAAAACTGTTTTTT
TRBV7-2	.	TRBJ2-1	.	CASSSRLHNEQFF	TGTGCCAGCAGCTCCAGACTCCACAATGAGCAGTTCTTC
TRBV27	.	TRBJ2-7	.	CASSLGPSNEQYF	TGTGCCAGCAGTTTGGGACCGTCGAACGAGCAGTACTTC
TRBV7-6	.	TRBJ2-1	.	CASSPPPQGFGNEQFF	TGTGCCAGCAGCCCCCCTCCCCAGGGTTTTGGGAATGAGCAGTTCTTC
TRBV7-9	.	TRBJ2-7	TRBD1	CASGVGTGTYEQYF	TGTGCCAGCGGGGTGGGGACAGGGACCTACGAGCAGTACTTC
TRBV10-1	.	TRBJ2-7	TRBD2	CASRVLAGGSSYEQYF	TGCGCCAGCAGGGTACTAGCGGGAGGCAGCTCCTACGAGCAGTACTTC
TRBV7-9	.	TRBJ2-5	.	CASSERTGRVEETQYF	TGTGCCAGCAGCGAACGGACGGGCCGCGTGGAAGAGACCCAGTACTTC
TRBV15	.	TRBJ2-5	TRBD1	CATNIGTGGATQYF	TGTGCCACCAATATCGGGACAGGGGGGGCGACCCAGTACTTC
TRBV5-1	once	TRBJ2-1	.	CASSLASGSYNEQFF	TGCGCCAGCAGCTTGGCCTCTGGCTCCTACAATGAGCAGTTCTTC
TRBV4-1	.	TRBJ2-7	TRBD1	CASSQVGTGGYEQYF	TGCGCCAGCAGCCAAGTAGGGACAGGGGGCTACGAGCAGTACTTC
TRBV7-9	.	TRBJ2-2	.	CASSSDRARTGELFF	TGTGCCAGCAGCTCGGACAGAGCTAGGACCGGGGAGCTGTTTTTT
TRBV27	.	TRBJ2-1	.	CASSYYNEQFF	TGTGCCAGCAGTTACTACAATGAGCAGTTCTTC
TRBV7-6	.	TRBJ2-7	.	CASSLREGYEQYF	TGTGCCAGCAGCTTAAGAGAGGGCTACGAGCAGTACTTC
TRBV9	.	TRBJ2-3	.	CASSVEGTDTQYF	TGTGCCAGCAGCGTAGAGGGCACAGATACGCAGTATTTT
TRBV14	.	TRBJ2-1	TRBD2	CASSHTSGSHNSYNEQFF	TGTGCCAGCAGCCACACTAGCGGGAGCCACAACTCCTACAATGAGCAGTTCTTC
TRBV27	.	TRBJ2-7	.	CASSYRVFYEQYF	TGTGCCAGCAGTTACAGGGTGTTCTACGAGCAGTACTTC
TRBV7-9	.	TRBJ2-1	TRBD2	CASSPGLADPNEQFF	TGTGCCAGCAGTCCCGGACTAGCGGACCCCAATGAGCAGTTCTTC
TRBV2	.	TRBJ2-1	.	CASSDSVYNEQFF	TGTGCCAGCAGTGACAGCGTCTACAATGAGCAGTTCTTC
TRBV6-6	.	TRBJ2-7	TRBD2	CASSPLAASSYEQYF	TGTGCCAGCAGCCCTCTAGCGGCGAGCTCCTACGAGCAGTACTTC
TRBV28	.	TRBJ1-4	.	CASSPFTGLGEKLFF	TGTGCCAGCAGTCCATTTACAGGGTTAGGCGAAAAACTGTTTTTT
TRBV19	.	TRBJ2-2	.	CASSINTHRSGELFF	TGTGCCAGTAGTATTAACACTCACAGATCCGGGGAGCTGTTTTTT